This T cell receptor beta chain came from a study of T-cell memory formation after mild COVID-19. Details on this clonotype: What it binds is not known.

Trimming stripped 6 bases from V and 6 bases from J, with 21 bases between. CDR1 and CDR2 from the germline V gene are DFQATT and SNEGSKA (reference sequence). The length of the CDR3 is 14 residues. Study-wide points: Researchers report contracting CD4+ clones mostly in CM and EM, with CD8+ clones in EMRA.

TCRdb re-derived calls from the 5' RACE reads in MiXCR, one entry per CDR3 protein. The sample holds 450,000 to 650,000 distinct CDR3 sequences, roughly 18% seen once. This rearrangement joins TRBV20-1 to TRBJ2-7; D tentatively fits TRBD1 or TRBD2 (6 bases each). Input material: PBMCs or a T cell subset sorted from them (not recorded which). The sequence was collected from an adult woman who had mild COVID-19 (a few samples of this study predate the infection). Cell type and time point are not known. In DNA form, the CDR3 reads TGCAGTGCCCAGAAAGGGCGAGGGGGGTCCGAGCAGTACTTC. This sequence encodes CSAQKGRGGSEQYF.